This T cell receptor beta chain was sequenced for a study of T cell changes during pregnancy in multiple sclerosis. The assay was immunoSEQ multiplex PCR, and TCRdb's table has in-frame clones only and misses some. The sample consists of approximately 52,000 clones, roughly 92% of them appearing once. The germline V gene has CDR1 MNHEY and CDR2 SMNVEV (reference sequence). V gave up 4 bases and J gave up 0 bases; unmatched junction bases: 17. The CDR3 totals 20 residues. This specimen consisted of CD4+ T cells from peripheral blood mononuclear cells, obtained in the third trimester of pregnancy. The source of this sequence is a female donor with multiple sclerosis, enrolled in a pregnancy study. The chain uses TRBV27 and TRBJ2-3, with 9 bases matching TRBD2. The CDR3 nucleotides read TGTGCCAGCAGTTCGCCCAGGGGTCTAGCGGGACCCTCTAGCACAGATACGCAGTATTTT. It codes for CASSSPRGLAGPSSTDTQYF.